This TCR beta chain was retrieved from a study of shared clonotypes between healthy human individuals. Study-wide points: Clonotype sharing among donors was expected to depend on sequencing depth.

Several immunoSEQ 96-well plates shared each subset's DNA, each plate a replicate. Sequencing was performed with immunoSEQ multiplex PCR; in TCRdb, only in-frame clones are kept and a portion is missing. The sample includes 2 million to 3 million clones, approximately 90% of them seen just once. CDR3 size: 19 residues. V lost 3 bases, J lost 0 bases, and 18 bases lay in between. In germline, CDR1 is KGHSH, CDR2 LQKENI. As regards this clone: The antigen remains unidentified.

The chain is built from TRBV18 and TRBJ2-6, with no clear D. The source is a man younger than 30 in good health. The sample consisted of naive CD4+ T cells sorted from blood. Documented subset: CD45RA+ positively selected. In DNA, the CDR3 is TGTGCCAGCTCACCCCCCAATTCGATGATGAGCTCTGGGGCCAACGTCCTGACTTTC. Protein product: CASSPPNSMMSSGANVLTF.